This T cell receptor beta chain emerged from a study of PD-L1 blockade in urothelial cancer. Looking at the study overall: About nine tenths of the roughly 30 patients comprised males who had bladder-origin urothelial cancer. Between 0 and 3 chemotherapy regimens preceded treatment for each patient. Analyses were performed on blood at 3 weeks after treatment start (the second dose) and at 6 weeks.

Sample time point: pretreatment peripheral blood. Germline V gives CDR1 SGHTA, CDR2 FQGNSA. This CDR3 comprises 13 residues. Trimming stripped 3 bases from V and 8 bases from J, with 11 bases between. The authors spiked synthetic TCR analog templates into each PCR. Libraries were prepared by immunoSEQ multiplex PCR; TCRdb keeps only in-frame clonotypes and omits some of them. Of roughly 77,000 clones listed, around 83% are singletons. Here the sequenced sample was PBMCs, taken around atezolizumab (anti-PD-L1) treatment. The rearrangement links TRBV7-2 to TRBJ2-4; D remains ambiguous. This TCR came from a woman aged 70 to 79 with urothelial cancer. The CDR3 loop is CASSFYNRDIQYF. As DNA, the CDR3 is TGTGCCAGCAGCTTTTATAACCGGGACATTCAGTACTTC.